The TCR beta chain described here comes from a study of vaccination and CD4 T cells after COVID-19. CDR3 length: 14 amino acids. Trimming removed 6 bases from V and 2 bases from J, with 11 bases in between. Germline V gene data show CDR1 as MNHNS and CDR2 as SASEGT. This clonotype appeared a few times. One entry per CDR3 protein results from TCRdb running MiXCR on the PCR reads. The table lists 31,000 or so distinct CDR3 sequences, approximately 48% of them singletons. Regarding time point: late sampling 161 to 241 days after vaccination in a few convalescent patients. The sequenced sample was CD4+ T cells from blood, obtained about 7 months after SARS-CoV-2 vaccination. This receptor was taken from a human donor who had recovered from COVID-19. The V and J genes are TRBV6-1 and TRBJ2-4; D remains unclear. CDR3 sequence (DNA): TGTGCCAGCAGCTCTTACATGTCCAAAAACATTCAGTACTTC. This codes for CASSSYMSKNIQYF.